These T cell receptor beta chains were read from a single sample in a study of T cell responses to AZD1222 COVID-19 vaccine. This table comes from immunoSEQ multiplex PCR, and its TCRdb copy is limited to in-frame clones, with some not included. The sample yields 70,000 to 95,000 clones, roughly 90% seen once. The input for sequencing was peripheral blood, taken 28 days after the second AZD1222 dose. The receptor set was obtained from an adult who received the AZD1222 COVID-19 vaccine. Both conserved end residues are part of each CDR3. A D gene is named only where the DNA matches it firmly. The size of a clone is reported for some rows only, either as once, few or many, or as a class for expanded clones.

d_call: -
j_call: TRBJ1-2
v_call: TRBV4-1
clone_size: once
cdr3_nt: TGCGCCAGCAGCCACCCGACACAGCCAATTGGCTACACCTTC
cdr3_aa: CASSHPTQPIGYTF

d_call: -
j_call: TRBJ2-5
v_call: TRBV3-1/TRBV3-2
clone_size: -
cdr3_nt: TGTGCCAGCAGCCAAGAGACAGGAGGAGAGACCCAGTACTTC
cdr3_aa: CASSQETGGETQYF

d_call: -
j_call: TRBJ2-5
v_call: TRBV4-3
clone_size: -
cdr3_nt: TGCGCCAGCAGCCGAGACAGAAAACTCCCACCCCAAGAGACCCAGTACTTC
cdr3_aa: CASSRDRKLPPQETQYF

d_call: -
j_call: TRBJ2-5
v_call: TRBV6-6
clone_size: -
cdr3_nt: TGTGCCAGCAGTAAACAGGAGCAAGAGACCCAGTACTTC
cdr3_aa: CASSKQEQETQYF

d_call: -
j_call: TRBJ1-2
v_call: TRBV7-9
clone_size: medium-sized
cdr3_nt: TGTGCCAGCAGCTCCGCGAAGGAGATTTATGGCTACACCTTC
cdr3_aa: CASSSAKEIYGYTF

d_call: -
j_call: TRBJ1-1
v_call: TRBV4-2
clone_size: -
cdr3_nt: TGTGCCAGCAGCCAGGTTTCCGGACTGAACACTGAAGCTTTCTTT
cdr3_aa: CASSQVSGLNTEAFF

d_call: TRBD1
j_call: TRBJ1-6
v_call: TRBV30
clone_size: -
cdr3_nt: TGTGCCTGGAGCAAACAGGGGACTAATTCACCCCTCCACTTT
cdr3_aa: CAWSKQGTNSPLHF

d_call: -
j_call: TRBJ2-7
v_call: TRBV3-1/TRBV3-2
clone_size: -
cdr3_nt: TGTGCCAGCAGCCAAGGAATAACAGGGATATACGAGCAGTACTTC
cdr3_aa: CASSQGITGIYEQYF

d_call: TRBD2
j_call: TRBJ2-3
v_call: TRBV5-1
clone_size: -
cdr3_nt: TGCGCCAGCAGCGTCGGGGGGTTCACAGATACGCAGTATTTT
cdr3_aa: CASSVGGFTDTQYF

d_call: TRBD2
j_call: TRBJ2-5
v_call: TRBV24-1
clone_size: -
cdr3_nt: TGTGCCACCAGTCCCACTAGCGGGGAGACCCAGTACTTC
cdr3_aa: CATSPTSGETQYF

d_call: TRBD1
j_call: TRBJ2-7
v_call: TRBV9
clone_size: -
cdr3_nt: TGTGCCAGCAGCGCCCAAGGGCAGGGGGCGTCCGAGCAGTACTTC
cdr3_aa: CASSAQGQGASEQYF

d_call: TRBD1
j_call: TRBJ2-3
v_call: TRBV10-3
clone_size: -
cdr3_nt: TGTGCCATCAGAGACTCACAACGACAGGGTGGAGCTACGCAGTATTTT
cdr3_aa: CAIRDSQRQGGATQYF

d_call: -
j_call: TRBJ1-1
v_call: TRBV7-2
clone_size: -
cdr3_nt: TGTGCCAGCAGCTTTCGGGGAGGTGAAGCTTTCTTT
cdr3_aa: CASSFRGGEAFF

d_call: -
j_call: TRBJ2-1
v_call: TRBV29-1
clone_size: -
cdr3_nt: TGCAGCGTTCCCAGCAGAGGGAACAATGAGCAGTTCTTC
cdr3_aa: CSVPSRGNNEQFF

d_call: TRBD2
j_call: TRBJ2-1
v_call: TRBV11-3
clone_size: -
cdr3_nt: TGTGCCAGCAGCTTAGCTAGCGGGGGGGCCTATGAGCAGTTCTTC
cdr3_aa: CASSLASGGAYEQFF

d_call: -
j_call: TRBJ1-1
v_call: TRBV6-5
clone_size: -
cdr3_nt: TGTGCCAGCAGTTACGATTGGGGAGGCACTGAAGCTTTCTTT
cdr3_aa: CASSYDWGGTEAFF

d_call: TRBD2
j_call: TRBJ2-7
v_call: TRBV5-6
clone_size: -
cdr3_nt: TGTGCCAGCAGCTTAAGTTGGCGGGGGGGCTCCCACGAGCAGTACTTC
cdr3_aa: CASSLSWRGGSHEQYF

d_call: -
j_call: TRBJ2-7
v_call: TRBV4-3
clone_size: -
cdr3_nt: TGCGCCAGCAGCCTTCAAGAGATTCCCCACGAGCAGTACTTC
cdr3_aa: CASSLQEIPHEQYF

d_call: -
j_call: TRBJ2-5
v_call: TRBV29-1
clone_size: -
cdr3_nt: TGCAGCGTTGAGCTCAGACCAGAGACCCAGTACTTC
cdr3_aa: CSVELRPETQYF

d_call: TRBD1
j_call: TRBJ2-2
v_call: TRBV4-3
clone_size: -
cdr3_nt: TGCGCCAGCAGCCAAGGGACAGGGGCGACCGGGGAGCTGTTTTTT
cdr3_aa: CASSQGTGATGELFF

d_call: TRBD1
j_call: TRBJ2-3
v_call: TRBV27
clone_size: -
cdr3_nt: TGTGCCAGCAGTTTAATAGGGGGCGGCACAGATACGCAGTATTTT
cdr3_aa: CASSLIGGGTDTQYF

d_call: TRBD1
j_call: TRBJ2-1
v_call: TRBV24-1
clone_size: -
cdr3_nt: TGTGCCACCAGTGCCCCGACAGGGAATGAGCAGTTCTTC
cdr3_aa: CATSAPTGNEQFF

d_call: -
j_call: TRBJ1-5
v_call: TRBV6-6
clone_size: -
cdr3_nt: TGTGCCAGCAGCATCGGGGGCTACGATCGGAATCAGCCCCAGCATTTT
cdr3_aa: CASSIGGYDRNQPQHF

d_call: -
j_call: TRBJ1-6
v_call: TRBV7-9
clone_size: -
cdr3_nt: TGTGCCAGCAGCCCCCCCATTTCGTCCCTCCACTTT
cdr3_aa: CASSPPISSLHF

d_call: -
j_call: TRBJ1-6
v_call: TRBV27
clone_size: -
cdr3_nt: TGTGCCAGCAGTTTAGAGGGCCTTCTTAATTCACCCCTCCACTTT
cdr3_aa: CASSLEGLLNSPLHF

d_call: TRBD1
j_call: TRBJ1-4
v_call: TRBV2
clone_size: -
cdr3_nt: TGTGCCAGCAGTGCCTTAACAGGGGGCGAGGGAAAACTGTTTTTT
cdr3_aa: CASSALTGGEGKLFF

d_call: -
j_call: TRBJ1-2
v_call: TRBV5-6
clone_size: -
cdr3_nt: TGTGCCAGCAGCCTTGGGTCCTATGGCTACACCTTC
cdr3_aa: CASSLGSYGYTF

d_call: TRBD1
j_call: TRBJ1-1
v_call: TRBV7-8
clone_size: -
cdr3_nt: TGTGCCAGCAGCCTAGGACAGGGGATGAACACTGAAGCTTTCTTT
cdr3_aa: CASSLGQGMNTEAFF

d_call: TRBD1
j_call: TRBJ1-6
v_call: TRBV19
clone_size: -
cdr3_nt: TGTGCCAGTAGCCAGACAGGGATCACCTATAATTCACCCCTCCACTTT
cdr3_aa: CASSQTGITYNSPLHF

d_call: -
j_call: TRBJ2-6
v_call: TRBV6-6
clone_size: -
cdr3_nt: TGTGCCAGCGGGGGAGTAAACTCTGGGGCCAACGTCCTGACTTTC
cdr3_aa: CASGGVNSGANVLTF

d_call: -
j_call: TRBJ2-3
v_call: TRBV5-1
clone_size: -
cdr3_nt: TGCGCCAGCAGGAAGACAGGTGGGGTGATGGATACGCAGTATTTT
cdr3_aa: CASRKTGGVMDTQYF

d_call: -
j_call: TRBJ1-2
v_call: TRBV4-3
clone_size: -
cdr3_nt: TGCGCCAGCAGCCAAGACCTGAAAGCTAACTATGGCTACACCTTC
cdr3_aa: CASSQDLKANYGYTF

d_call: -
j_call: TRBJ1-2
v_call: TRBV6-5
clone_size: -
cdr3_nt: TGTGCCTCCTCGGTGGGGAGCTATGGCTACACCTTC
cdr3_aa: CASSVGSYGYTF

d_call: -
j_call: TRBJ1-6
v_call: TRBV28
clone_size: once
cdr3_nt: -
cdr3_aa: CASSTSAPVGSPLHF

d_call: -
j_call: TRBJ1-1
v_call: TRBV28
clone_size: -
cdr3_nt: TGTGCCAGCAGTTCTCGGACCATTGAAGCTTTCTTT
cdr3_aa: CASSSRTIEAFF

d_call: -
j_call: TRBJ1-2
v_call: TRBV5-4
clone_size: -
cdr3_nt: TGTGCCAGCAGCTTGGACGCTAATGGCTACACCTTC
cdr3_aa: CASSLDANGYTF